This T cell receptor beta chain derives from a study of blood T cell repertoires in COVID-19. Germline V gene sequence: CDR1 LGHDT, CDR2 YNNKEL (reference sequence). V was shortened by 0 bases and J by 8 bases, with 8 bases between the two germline ends. CDR3 length: 13 amino acids. Using immunoSEQ multiplex PCR, the repertoire was profiled, and TCRdb retains in-frame clones only, with some absent. The sample holds 150,000 to 200,000 clones; 70% to 80% are singletons and the top ten take nearly 6%. This TCR came from a woman in her 40s with COVID-19, enrolled during active disease. The sequencing sample was made of peripheral blood. The chain uses TRBV3-1 (or the pseudogene TRBV3-2) and TRBJ2-1, with a weak D call TRBD1 (5 bases). In DNA form, the CDR3 reads TGTGCCAGCAGCCAAGACAGGGCGTATGAGCAGTTCTTC. It translates to CASSQDRAYEQFF.